Listed here are 7 T cell receptor beta chains from one sample, sequenced in a study of CD8 T cells in ankylosing spondylitis. These receptors have no known antigen. TCRdb recomputed calls from the 5' RACE reads with MiXCR, one row per CDR3 protein. The table lists 700,000 to 850,000 distinct CDR3 sequences, roughly 10% of them singletons. Findings of the study overall: A TCR beta motif of several highly homologous variants seemed to mark ankylosing spondylitis blood.

The specimen sequenced was blood, either unsorted or a sorted T cell fraction (not recorded which). Source of these receptors: a male donor with ankylosing spondylitis.

J is TRBJ2-1 and V is TRBV5-1; 8 nucleotides agree with TRBD2. This CDR3 contains 16 residues. The ends lost 1 base at V and 3 bases at J; junction bases unmatched: 6. Germline CDR1 is SGHRS and CDR2 is YFSETQ. DNA for the CDR3: TGCGCCAGCAGCTTGTTATCGGGAGGGTACTACAATGAGCAGTTCTTC. Protein sequence: CASSLLSGGYYNEQFF.

The chain links TRBV14 to TRBJ2-1; 13 nucleotides match TRBD2. V lost 4 bases to trimming and J lost 5 bases; unmatched junction nucleotides: 5. Germline CDR1 SGHDN, CDR2 FVKESK. The length of the CDR3 is 16 residues. This CDR3 reads CASSPRLAGGHNEQFF. DNA of the CDR3: TGTGCCAGCAGCCCCCGACTAGCGGGAGGCCACAATGAGCAGTTCTTC.

This clonotype has more than one count but fewer than ten. V is TRBV10-3 and J is TRBJ2-7; tentative D call: TRBD2 (5 bases). This CDR3 spans 18 amino acids. The germline V gene has CDR1 ENHRY and CDR2 SYGVKD. V lost 1 base, J lost 0 bases, and 19 bases lay in between. This chain's CDR3 is CAISEWTAEARSSYEQYF. In DNA form, the CDR3 reads TGTGCCATCAGTGAGTGGACTGCGGAGGCCCGTAGCTCCTACGAGCAGTACTTC.

The chain carries TRBV12-3 or TRBV12-4 and TRBJ2-1; D remains unclear. CDR3 length equals 13 residues. The V and J ends lost 5 bases and 3 bases respectively, with 8 bases between them. CDR3 in amino acids: CASSLNVYNEQFF. The CDR3 nucleotides read TGTGCCAGCAGTCTAAACGTCTACAATGAGCAGTTCTTC.

This clonotype was observed at least ten times. This chain joins TRBV4-2 and TRBJ1-1; D might be TRBD1 (5 bases). There are 12 residues in the CDR3. Germline CDR1 reads LGHNA; CDR2 reads YNFKEQ. V was shortened by 5 bases and J by 4 bases, with 8 bases between the two germline ends. CDR3 amino acids: CASSSGFTEAFF. The DNA for the CDR3 is TGTGCCAGCAGCTCAGGGTTCACTGAAGCTTTCTTT.

CDR3 DNA sequence: TGTGCCATCTCGGGAGCAACTAATGAAAAACTGTTTTTT. Its translation: CAISGATNEKLFF. The chain carries TRBV10-3 and TRBJ1-4; D is unclear. The germline gives CDR1 ENHRY, CDR2 SYGVKD. V was clipped by 8 bases and J by 0 bases, with 7 bases between them. There are 13 residues in the CDR3.

This rearrangement joins TRBV5-6 to TRBJ2-7; 8 nucleotides align to TRBD2. V trimming: 4 bases; J trimming: 3 bases; junction bases outside the gene matches: 12. From germline, CDR1 is SGHDT and CDR2 YYEEEE. The CDR3 sequence is 16 residues long. CDR3 sequence: CASSRGVAGNDYEQYF. CDR3 DNA: TGTGCCAGCAGCCGAGGGGTAGCGGGAAACGACTACGAGCAGTACTTC.